This TCR beta chain was recorded in a study of post-analysis software for immune sequencing data. Study results and limitations: Controls showed significantly higher normalized Chao1 diversity than did multiple sclerosis patients. The five TRBV segments detected at higher frequency in patients than in controls included TRBV5-6, TRBV5-1 and TRBV20-1.

The germline CDR1 and CDR2 sequences are WSHSY and SAAADI. V was clipped by 2 bases and J by 4 bases, with 11 bases between them. The CDR3 is 14 amino acids. A note on this clonotype: No antigen is known for it.

Unique-molecular-identifier-tagged TCR beta cDNA libraries were used. TCRdb recomputed calls from the PCR reads with MiXCR, one row per CDR3 protein. The sample has roughly 410,000 distinct CDR3 sequences, about a third seen once. The gene calls are TRBV10-2 and TRBJ1-1, with a possible D match to TRBD1 (6 bases). Sequenced input: blood. The receptor's source is a girl aged 5 to 17 with multiple sclerosis. The CDR3 nucleotides read TGCGCCAGCAGTGAGGGGGGCGCGAGCACTGAAGCTTTCTTT. It specifies CASSEGGASTEAFF.